This T cell receptor (beta chain) was identified in a study of blood T cell repertoires in COVID-19. V dropped 0 bases and J dropped 5 bases, with 3 bases sitting between them. The CDR3 length is 12 residues. Germline V lookup: CDR1 SGHDT, CDR2 YYEEEE. Assay: immunoSEQ multiplex PCR; the TCRdb copy retains only in-frame clones and omits some. The repertoire holds 62,000 or so clones, 75% to 90% seen once, with about 2.9% in the top ten. The source of this sequence is a man aged 45-65 years with acute or convalescent COVID-19. The chain employs TRBV5-6 and TRBJ1-5; D not certain. Sequences were obtained from peripheral blood. The CDR3 nucleotides read TGTGCCAGCAGCTTGGTAGATCAGCCCCAGCATTTT. Translation: CASSLVDQPQHF. The whole variable domain, filled in from reference TRBV5-6 and TRBJ1-5, reads DAGVTQSPTHLIKTRGQQVTLRCSPKSGHDTVSWYQQALGQGPQFIFQYYEEEERQRGNFPDRFSGHQFPNYSSELNVNALLLGDSALYLCASSLVDQPQHFGDGTRLSIL.